Following are 10 T cell receptor beta chains from one sample sequenced in a study of T cells in Graves' hyperthyroidism and ophthalmopathy. Amplified regions were TCR beta CDR3 sequences from RNA transcripts. When the TCR CDR3 underwent first-round RT-PCR, the HTBI primer set was used. Via MiXCR, TCRdb re-called the multiplex PCR reads, giving one row per CDR3 protein. This table has about 620,000 distinct CDR3 sequences, around 15% appearing once. What was sequenced was blood. The receptors shown here come from a woman between 25 and 40 years old with Graves' hyperthyroidism.

This clonotype was recorded many times. The CDR3 DNA reads TGTGCCAGCAGCCGGGGACAGGGCAAGGCCAGCTCCTACAATGAGCAGTTCTTC. Its protein is CASSRGQGKASSYNEQFF. The chain couples TRBV6-1 to TRBJ2-1, with 9 bases lining up with TRBD1. Germline values: CDR1 MNHNS, CDR2 SASEGT. V trimming: 6 bases; J trimming: 0 bases; junction bases outside the gene matches: 12. This CDR3 is built from 18 residues.

The chain recombines TRBV9 with TRBJ1-4, with D possibly matching TRBD1 (5 bases). Per the germline V gene, CDR1 is SGDLS and CDR2 is YYNGEE. The V and J ends lost 0 bases and 0 bases respectively, with 6 bases between them. The CDR3 covers 15 residues. DNA for the CDR3: TGTGCCAGCAGCGTAGGGGGCGCAACTAATGAAAAACTGTTTTTT. Its protein is CASSVGGATNEKLFF. The full variable domain, rest sourced from reference TRBV9 and TRBJ1-4, is DSGVTQTPKHLITATGQRVTLRCSPRSGDLSVYWYQQSLDQGLQFLIQYYNGEERAKGNILERFSAQQFPDLHSELNLSSLELGDSALYFCASSVGGATNEKLFFGSGTQLSVL.

The chain's CDR3 is CASSVTGGLVGDTQYF. CDR3 coding DNA: TGTGCCAGCAGCGTAACGGGGGGACTAGTGGGAGATACGCAGTATTTT. The chain joins TRBV9 to TRBJ2-3; 8 bases are shared with TRBD2. Trimming cost V 1 base and J 5 bases; bases outside gene matches: 9. This CDR3 spans 16 amino acids. The V gene's germline CDR1 is SGDLS and CDR2 YYNGEE. The variable domain in full, completed from reference TRBV9 and TRBJ2-3, reads DSGVTQTPKHLITATGQRVTLRCSPRSGDLSVYWYQQSLDQGLQFLIQYYNGEERAKGNILERFSAQQFPDLHSELNLSSLELGDSALYFCASSVTGGLVGDTQYFGPGTRLTVL.

The chain joins TRBV19 to TRBJ2-2, with a possible D match to TRBD2 (5 bases). This CDR3 comprises 18 residues. The ends were cut back, 3 bases at V and 6 bases at J, with 23 bases in the middle. Germline loops: CDR1 LNHDA, CDR2 SQIVND (reference sequence). CDR3 residues: CASSIALSVRLAAGELFF. The CDR3 DNA is TGTGCCAGTAGTATTGCCCTGAGTGTCAGGCTAGCTGCCGGGGAGCTGTTTTTT.

The chain uses TRBV6-1 and TRBJ1-5; TRBD1 agrees at 8 bases. Per the germline V gene, CDR1 is MNHNS and CDR2 is SASEGT. CDR3 length: 16 amino acids. The J segment lost 5 bases and the V segment lost 7 bases, leaving 13 bases of the junction unmatched. The CDR3 DNA is TGTGCCAGCAATCGTATCGACAGGGGTATAGATCAGCCCCAGCATTTT. Its protein is CASNRIDRGIDQPQHF.

In this sample, this clonotype turned up many times. J is TRBJ1-2 and V is TRBV28; 7 nucleotides align to TRBD1. The CDR3 has 11 amino acids. V lost 11 bases and J lost 4; bases outside the gene matches: 4. Germline loops: CDR1 MDHEN, CDR2 SYDVKM. The CDR3 protein is CAHGTAYGYTF. Here the CDR3 DNA reads TGTGCCCACGGGACAGCCTATGGCTACACCTTC.

This clonotype was counted many times. CDR3 sequence reads: CSARAKVGETQYF. The CDR3 coding sequence is TGCAGTGCCAGGGCTAAAGTGGGAGAGACCCAGTACTTC. This rearrangement joins TRBV20-1 to TRBJ2-5; D might be TRBD1 (5 bases). V was clipped by 6 bases and J by 4 bases, with 15 bases between them. Germline loops: CDR1 DFQATT, CDR2 SNEGSKA (reference sequence). CDR3 length equals 13 residues.

This clonotype appeared many times. The chain employs TRBV2 and TRBJ2-3, with D perhaps TRBD2 (5 bases). V lost 4 bases to trimming and J lost 2 bases, with 10 bases between them. The CDR3 sequence is 14 residues long. Germline loops: CDR1 SNHLY, CDR2 FYNNEI. The CDR3 region is CASSGLAITDTQYF. As DNA, the CDR3 is TGTGCCAGCAGTGGGCTAGCAATCACAGATACGCAGTATTTT.

In nucleotides, the CDR3 is TGTGCCAGCAGCGCCACGACAGGGGGTAGCAATCAGCCCCAGCATTTT. As protein: CASSATTGGSNQPQHF. The rearrangement links TRBV5-6 to TRBJ1-5; the match to TRBD1 covers 9 bases. The germline CDR1 and CDR2 sequences are SGHDT and YYEEEE. The CDR3 loop spans 16 amino acids. V shed 4 bases and J 0 bases; nucleotides not matched to a gene: 5.

V gene TRBV5-1 combines with J gene TRBJ1-1; tentatively, D is TRBD1 (5 bases). This CDR3 spans 12 amino acids. Germline V gives CDR1 SGHRS, CDR2 YFSETQ. V lost 4 bases and J lost 11, with 15 bases in between. CDR3 in amino acids: CASSRDGRQAFF. DNA of the CDR3: TGCGCCAGCAGCCGGGACGGGCGGCAGGCTTTCTTT.